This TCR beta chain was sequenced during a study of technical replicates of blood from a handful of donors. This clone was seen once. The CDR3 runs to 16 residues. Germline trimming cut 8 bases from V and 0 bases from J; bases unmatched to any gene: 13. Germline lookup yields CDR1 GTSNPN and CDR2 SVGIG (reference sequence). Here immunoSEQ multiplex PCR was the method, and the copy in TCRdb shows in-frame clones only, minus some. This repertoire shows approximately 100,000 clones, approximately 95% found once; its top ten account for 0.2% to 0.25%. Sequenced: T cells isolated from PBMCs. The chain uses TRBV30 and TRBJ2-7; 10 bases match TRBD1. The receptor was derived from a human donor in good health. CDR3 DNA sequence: TGTGCCCGCGGACGGGACAGGGGAATTGACTCCTACGAGCAGTACTTC. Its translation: CARGRDRGIDSYEQYF. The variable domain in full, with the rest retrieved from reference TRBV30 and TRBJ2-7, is SQTIHQWPATLVQPVGSPLSLECTVEGTSNPNLYWYRQAAGRGLQLLFYSVGIGQISSEVPQNLSASRPQDRQFILSSKKLLLSDSGFYLCARGRDRGIDSYEQYFGPGTRLTVT.